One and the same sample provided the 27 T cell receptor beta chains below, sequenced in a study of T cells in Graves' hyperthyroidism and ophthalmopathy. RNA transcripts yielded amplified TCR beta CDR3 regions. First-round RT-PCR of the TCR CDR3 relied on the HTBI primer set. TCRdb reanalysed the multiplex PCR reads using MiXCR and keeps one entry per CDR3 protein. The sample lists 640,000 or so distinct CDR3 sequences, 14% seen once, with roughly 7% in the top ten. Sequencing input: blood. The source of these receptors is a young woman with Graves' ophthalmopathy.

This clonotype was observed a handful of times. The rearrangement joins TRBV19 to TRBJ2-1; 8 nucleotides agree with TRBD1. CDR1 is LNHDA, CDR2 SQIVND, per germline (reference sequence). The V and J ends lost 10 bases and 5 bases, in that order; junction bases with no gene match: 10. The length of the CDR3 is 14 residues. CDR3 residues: CATFMQGQDNEQFF. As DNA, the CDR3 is TGTGCCACCTTCATGCAGGGACAGGACAATGAGCAGTTCTTC.

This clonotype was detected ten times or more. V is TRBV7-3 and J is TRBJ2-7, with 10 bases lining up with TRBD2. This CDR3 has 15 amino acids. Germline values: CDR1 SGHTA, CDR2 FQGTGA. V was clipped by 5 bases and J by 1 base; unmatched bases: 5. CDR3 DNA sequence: TGTGCCAGCAGCCCTAGCGGGGGCGGTTCCTACGAGCAGTACTTC. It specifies CASSPSGGGSYEQYF.

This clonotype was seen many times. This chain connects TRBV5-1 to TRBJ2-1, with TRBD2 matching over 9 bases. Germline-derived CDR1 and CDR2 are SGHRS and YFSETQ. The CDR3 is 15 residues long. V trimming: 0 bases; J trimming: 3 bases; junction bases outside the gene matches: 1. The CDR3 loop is CASSLVAGDYNEQFF. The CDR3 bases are TGCGCCAGCAGCTTGGTAGCGGGAGACTACAATGAGCAGTTCTTC.

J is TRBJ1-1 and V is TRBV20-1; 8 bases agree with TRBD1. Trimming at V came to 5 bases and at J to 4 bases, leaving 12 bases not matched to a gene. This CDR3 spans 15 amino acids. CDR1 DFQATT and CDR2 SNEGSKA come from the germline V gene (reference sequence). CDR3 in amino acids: CSAGPPRTGSTEAFF. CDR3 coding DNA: TGCAGTGCTGGACCCCCTCGGACAGGGAGCACTGAAGCTTTCTTT.

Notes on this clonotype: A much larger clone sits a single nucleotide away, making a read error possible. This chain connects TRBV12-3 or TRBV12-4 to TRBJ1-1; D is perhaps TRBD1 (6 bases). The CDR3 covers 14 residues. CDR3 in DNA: TGTGCCAGCTGGCCGGGGGGCCTGAACACTGAAGCTCTCTTT. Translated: CASWPGGLNTEALF.

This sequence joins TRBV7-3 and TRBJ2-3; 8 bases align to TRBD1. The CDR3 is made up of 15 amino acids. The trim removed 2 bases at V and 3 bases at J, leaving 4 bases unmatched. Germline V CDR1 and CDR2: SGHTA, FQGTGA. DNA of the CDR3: TGTGCCAGCAGCTTAGGACAGGGATATACAGATACGCAGTATTTT. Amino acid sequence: CASSLGQGYTDTQYF.

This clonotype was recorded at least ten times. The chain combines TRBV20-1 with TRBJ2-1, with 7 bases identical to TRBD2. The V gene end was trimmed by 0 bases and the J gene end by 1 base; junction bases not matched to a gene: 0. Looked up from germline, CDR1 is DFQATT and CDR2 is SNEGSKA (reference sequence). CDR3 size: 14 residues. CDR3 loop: CSAREAGSYNEQFF. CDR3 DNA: TGCAGTGCTAGAGAAGCGGGATCCTACAATGAGCAGTTCTTC.

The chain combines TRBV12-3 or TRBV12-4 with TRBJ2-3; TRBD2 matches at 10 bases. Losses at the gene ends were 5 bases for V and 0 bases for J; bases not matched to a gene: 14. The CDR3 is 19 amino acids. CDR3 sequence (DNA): TGTGCCAGCAGTCCATTGGGGGGCCTGACTAGCGGGAGCACAGATACGCAGTATTTT. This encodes CASSPLGGLTSGSTDTQYF.

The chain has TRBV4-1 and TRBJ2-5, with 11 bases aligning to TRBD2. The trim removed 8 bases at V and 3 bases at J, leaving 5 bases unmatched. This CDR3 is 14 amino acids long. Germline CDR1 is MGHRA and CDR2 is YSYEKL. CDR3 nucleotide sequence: TGCGCCAGCGCCTCTAGCGGGAGGAAAGAGACCCAGTACTTC. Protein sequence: CASASSGRKETQYF.

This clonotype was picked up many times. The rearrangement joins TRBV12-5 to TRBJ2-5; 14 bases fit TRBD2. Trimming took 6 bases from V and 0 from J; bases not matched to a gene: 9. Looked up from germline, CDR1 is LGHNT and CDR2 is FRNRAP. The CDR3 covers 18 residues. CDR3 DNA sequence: TGTGCTAGTGGCCCAGGACTAGCGGGAGGCTCGTACCAAGAGACCCAGTACTTC. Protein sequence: CASGPGLAGGSYQETQYF.

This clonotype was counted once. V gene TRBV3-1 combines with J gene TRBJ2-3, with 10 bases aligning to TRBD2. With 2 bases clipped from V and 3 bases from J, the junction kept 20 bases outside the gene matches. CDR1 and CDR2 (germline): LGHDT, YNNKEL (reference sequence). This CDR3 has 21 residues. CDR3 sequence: CASSQRLFGVAGGFETDTQYF. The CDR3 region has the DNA TGTGCCAGCAGCCAACGGCTTTTCGGGGTAGCGGGAGGTTTTGAGACAGATACGCAGTATTTT.

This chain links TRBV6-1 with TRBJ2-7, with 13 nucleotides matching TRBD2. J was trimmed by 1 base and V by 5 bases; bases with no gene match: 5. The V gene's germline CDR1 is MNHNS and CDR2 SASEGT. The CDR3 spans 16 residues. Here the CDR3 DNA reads TGTGCCAGCAGTCTAAGACTAGCGGGGGGATCCTACGAGCAGTACTTC. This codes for CASSLRLAGGSYEQYF.

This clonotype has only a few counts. CDR3 DNA sequence: TGTGCCAGCAGCGTAGGTTTGGGGAGCACAGATACGCAGTATTTT. Its protein product is CASSVGLGSTDTQYF. This chain links TRBV9 with TRBJ2-3; D not certain. The CDR3 contains 15 residues. V shed 0 bases and J shed 0 bases, with 8 bases lying between them. The germline V gene encodes CDR1 SGDLS and CDR2 YYNGEE.

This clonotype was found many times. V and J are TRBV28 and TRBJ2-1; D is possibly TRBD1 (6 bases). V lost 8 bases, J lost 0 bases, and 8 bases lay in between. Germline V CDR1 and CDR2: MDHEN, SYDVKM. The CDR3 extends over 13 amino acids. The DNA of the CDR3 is TGTGCCAGCTACAGGGTCTCCTACAATGAGCAGTTCTTC. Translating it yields CASYRVSYNEQFF.

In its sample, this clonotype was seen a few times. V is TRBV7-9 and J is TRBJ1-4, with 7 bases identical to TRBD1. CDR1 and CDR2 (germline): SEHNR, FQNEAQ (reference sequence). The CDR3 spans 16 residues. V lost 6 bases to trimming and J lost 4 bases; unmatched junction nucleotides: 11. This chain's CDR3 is CASRPRQGGFNEKLFF. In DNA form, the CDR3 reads TGTGCCAGCAGGCCAAGACAGGGAGGCTTTAATGAAAAACTGTTTTTT.

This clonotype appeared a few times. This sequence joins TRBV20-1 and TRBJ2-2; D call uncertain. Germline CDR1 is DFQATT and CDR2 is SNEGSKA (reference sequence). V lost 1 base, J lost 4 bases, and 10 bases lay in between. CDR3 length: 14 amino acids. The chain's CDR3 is CSARGVVVTGELFF. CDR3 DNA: TGCAGTGCTAGAGGAGTGGTCGTCACCGGGGAGCTGTTTTTT.

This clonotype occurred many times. CDR3: CASSPSSGSREKLFF. CDR3 nucleotides: TGTGCCAGCAGCCCCTCGTCGGGGAGTCGTGAAAAACTGTTTTTT. The V gene is TRBV7-8, the J gene TRBJ1-4; D gene unclear. This CDR3 has 15 residues. CDR1 is SGHVS and CDR2 is FQNEAQ in the germline V gene. Trimming stripped 5 bases from V and 7 bases from J, with 17 bases between.

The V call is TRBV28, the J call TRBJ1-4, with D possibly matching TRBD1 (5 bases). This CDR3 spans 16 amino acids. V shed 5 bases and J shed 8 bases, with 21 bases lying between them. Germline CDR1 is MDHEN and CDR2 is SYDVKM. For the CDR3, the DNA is TGTGCCAGCAGTCCGAACGGGGGACTGGGTACGGAAAAACTGTTTTTT. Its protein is CASSPNGGLGTEKLFF.

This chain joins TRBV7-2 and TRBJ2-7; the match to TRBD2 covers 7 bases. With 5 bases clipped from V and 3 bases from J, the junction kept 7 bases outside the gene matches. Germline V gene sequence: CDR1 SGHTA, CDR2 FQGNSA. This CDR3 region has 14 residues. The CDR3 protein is CASSGLGLGYEQYF. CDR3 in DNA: TGTGCCAGCAGCGGACTAGGTCTCGGCTACGAGCAGTACTTC. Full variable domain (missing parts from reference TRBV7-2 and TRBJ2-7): GAGVSQSPSNKVTEKGKDVELRCDPISGHTALYWYRQSLGQGLEFLIYFQGNSAPDKSGLPSDRFSAERTGGSVSTLTIQRTQQEDSAVYLCASSGLGLGYEQYFGPGTRLTVT.

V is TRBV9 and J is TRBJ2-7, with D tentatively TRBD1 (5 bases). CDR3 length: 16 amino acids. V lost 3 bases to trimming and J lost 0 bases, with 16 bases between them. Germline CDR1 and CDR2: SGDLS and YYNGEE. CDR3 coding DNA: TGTGCCAGCAGCGGAGAGGACATCCACCCCTCCTACGAGCAGTACTTC. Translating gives CASSGEDIHPSYEQYF.

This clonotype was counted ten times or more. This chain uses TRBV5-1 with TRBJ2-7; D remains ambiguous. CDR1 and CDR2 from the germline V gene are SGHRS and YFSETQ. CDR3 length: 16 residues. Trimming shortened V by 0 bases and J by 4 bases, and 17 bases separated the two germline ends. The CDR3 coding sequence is TGCGCCAGCAGCTTGGCCCCCACAGTAGATCAGTACGAGCAGTACTTC. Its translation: CASSLAPTVDQYEQYF.

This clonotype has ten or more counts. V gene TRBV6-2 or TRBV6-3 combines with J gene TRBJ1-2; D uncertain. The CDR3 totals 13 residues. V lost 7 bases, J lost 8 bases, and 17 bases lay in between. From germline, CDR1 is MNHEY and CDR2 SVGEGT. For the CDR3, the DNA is TGTGCCAGCACCTCCGGGTTTCCTGGGGGCTACACCTTC. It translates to CASTSGFPGGYTF.

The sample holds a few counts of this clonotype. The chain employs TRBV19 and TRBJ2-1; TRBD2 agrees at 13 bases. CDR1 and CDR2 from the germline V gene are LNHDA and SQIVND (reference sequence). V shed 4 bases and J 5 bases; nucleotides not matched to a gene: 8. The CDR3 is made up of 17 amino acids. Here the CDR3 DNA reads TGTGCCAGTAGTACGATCAGACTAGCGGGAGGCCACAATGAGCAGTTCTTC. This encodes CASSTIRLAGGHNEQFF.

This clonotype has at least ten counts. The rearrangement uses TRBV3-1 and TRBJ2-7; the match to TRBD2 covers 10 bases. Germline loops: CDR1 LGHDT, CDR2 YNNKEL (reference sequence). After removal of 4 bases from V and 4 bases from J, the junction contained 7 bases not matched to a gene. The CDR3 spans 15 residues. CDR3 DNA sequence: TGTGCCAGCAGCCCGACTAGCGGGTTATTTTACGAGCAGTACTTC. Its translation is CASSPTSGLFYEQYF.

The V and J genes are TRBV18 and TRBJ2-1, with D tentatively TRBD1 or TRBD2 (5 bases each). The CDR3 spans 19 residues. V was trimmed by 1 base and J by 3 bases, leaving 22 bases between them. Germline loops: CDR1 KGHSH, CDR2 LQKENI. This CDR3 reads CASSPLTLGDPPNYNEQFF. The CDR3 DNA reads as TGTGCCAGCTCACCACTGACGTTGGGGGATCCACCTAACTACAATGAGCAGTTCTTC.

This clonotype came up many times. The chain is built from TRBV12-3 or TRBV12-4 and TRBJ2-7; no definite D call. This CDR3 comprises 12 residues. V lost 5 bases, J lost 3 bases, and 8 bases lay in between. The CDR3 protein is CASSGPLYEQYF. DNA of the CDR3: TGTGCCAGCAGTGGCCCACTCTACGAGCAGTACTTC.

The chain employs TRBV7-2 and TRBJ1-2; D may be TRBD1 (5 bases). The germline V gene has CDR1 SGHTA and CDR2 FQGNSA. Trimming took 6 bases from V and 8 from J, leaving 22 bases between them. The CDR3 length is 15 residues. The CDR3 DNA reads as TGTGCCAGCAGATTAAAAACAACAGGCCTGACAGGCTACACCTTC. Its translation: CASRLKTTGLTGYTF.